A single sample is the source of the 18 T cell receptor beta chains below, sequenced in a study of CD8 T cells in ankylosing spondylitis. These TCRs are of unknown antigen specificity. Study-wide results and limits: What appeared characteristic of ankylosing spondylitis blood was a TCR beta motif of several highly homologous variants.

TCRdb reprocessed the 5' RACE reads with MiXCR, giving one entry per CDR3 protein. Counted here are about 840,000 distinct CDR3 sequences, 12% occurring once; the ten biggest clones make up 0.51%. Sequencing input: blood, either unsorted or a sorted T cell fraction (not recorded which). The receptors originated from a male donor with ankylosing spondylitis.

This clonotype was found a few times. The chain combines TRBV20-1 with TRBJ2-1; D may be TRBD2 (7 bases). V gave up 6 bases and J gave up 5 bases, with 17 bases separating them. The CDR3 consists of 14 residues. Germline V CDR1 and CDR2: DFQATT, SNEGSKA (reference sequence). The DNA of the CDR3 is TGCAGTGCACAAGTGGGGGGGCCCGACAATGAGCAGTTCTTC. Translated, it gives CSAQVGGPDNEQFF.

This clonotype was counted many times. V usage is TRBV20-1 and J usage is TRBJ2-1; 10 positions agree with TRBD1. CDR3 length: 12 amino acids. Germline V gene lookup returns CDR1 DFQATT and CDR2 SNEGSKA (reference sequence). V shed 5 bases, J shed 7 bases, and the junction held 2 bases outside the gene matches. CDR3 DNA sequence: TGCAGTGCTCCGGACAGGGGGAATGAGCAGTTCTTC. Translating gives CSAPDRGNEQFF.

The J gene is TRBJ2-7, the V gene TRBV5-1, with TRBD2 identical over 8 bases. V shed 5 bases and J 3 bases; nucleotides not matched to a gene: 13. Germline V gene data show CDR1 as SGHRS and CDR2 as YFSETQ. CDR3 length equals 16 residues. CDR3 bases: TGCGCCAGCAGTAAACTAGCGGCAGGGGTTAACTACGAGCAGTACTTC. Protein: CASSKLAAGVNYEQYF. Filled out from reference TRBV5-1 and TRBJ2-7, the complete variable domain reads KAGVTQTPRYLIKTRGQQVTLSCSPISGHRSVSWYQQTPGQGLQFLFEYFSETQRNKGNFPGRFSGRQFSNSRSEMNVSTLELGDSALYLCASSKLAAGVNYEQYFGPGTRLTVT.

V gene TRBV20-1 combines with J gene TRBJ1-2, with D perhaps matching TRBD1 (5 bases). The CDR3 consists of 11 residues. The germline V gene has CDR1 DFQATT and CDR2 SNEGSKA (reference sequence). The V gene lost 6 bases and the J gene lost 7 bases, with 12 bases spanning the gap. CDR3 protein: CSASLGTGYTF. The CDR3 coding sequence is TGCAGTGCCAGTTTGGGGACTGGCTACACCTTC.

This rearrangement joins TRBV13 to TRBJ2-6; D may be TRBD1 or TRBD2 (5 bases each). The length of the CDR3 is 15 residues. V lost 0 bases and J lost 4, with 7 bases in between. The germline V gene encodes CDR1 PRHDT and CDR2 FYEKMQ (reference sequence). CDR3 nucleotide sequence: TGTGCCAGCAGCTTAGGGGGGGACGGGGCCAACGTCCTGACTTTC. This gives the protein CASSLGGDGANVLTF. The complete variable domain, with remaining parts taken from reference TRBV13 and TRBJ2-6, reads AAGVIQSPRHLIKEKRETATLKCYPIPRHDTVYWYQQGPGQDPQFLISFYEKMQSDKGSIPDRFSAQQFSDYHSELNMSSLELGDSALYFCASSLGGDGANVLTFGAGSRLTVL.

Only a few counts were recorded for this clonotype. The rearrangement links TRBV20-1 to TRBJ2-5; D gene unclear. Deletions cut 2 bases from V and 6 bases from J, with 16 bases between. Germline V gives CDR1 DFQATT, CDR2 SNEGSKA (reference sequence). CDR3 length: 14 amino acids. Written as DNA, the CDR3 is TGCAGTGCTAGATTCCCGAACCTCAAGAAGACCCAGTACTTC. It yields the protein CSARFPNLKKTQYF.

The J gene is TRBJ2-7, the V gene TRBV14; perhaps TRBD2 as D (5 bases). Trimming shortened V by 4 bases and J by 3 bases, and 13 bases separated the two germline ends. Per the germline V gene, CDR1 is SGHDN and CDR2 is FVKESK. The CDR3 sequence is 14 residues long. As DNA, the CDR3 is TGTGCCAGCAGCCTGATCGGGGTTCGCTACGAGCAGTACTTC. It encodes CASSLIGVRYEQYF.

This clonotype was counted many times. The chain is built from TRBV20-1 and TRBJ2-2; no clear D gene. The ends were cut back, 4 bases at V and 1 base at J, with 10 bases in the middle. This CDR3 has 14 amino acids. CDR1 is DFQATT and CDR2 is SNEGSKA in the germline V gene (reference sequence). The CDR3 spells CSAKQRLNTGELFF. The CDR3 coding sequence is TGCAGTGCTAAACAACGGTTGAACACCGGGGAGCTGTTTTTT.

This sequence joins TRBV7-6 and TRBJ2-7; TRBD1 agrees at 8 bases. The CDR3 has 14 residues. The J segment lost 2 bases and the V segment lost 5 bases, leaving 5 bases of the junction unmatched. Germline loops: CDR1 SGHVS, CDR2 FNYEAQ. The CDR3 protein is CASSLQTGAYEQYF. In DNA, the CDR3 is TGTGCCAGCAGCCTGCAGACAGGGGCCTACGAGCAGTACTTC.

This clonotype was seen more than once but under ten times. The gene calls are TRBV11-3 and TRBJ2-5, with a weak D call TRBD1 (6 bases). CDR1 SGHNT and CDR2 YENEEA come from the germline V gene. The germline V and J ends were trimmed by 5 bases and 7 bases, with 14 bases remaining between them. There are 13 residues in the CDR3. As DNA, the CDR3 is TGTGCCAGCAGCCCACTACTAGGGGGGACCCAGTACTTC. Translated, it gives CASSPLLGGTQYF.

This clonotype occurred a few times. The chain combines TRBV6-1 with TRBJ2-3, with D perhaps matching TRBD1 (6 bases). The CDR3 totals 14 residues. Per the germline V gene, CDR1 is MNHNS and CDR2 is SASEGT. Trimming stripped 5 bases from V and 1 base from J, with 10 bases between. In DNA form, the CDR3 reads TGTGCCAGCAGTCTCTACAGGGGCACAGATACGCAGTATTTT. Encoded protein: CASSLYRGTDTQYF.

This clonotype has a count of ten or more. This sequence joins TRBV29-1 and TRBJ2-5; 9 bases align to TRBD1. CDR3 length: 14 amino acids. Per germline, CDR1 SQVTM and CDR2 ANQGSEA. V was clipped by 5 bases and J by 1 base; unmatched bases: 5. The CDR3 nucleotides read TGCAGCGTTACAGGGACAGGGACCCAAGAGACCCAGTACTTC. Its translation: CSVTGTGTQETQYF.

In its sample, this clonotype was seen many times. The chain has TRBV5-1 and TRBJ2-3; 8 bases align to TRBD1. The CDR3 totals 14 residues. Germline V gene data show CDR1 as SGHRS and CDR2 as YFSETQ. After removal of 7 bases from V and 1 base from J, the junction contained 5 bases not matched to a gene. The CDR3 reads CASGPGQGTDTQYF. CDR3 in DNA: TGCGCCAGCGGACCGGGACAGGGCACAGATACGCAGTATTTT.

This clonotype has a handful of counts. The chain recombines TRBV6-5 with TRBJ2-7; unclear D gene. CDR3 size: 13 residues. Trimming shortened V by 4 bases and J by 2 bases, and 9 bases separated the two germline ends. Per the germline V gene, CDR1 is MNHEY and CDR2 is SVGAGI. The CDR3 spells CASSFNGPYEQYF. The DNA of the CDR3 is TGTGCCAGCAGTTTCAACGGACCCTACGAGCAGTACTTC.

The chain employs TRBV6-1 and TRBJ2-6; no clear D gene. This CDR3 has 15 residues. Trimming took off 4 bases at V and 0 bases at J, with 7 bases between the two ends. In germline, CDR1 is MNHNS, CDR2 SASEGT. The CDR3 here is CASSGGISGANVLTF. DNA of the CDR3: TGTGCCAGCAGTGGGGGTATCTCTGGGGCCAACGTCCTGACTTTC.

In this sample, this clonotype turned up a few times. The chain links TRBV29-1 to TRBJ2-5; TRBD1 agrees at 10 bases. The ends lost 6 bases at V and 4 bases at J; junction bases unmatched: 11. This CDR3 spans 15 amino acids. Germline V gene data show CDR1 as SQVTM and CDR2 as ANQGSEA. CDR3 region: CSVYAGTGVGETQYF. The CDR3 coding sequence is TGCAGCGTGTACGCCGGGACAGGGGTCGGAGAGACCCAGTACTTC.

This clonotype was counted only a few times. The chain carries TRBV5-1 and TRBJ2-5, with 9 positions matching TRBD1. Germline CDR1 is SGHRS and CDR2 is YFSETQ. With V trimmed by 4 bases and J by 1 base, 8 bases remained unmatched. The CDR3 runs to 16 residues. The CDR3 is CASSLRTGAPQETQYF. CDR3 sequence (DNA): TGCGCCAGCAGCCTAAGGACAGGGGCCCCCCAAGAGACCCAGTACTTC.

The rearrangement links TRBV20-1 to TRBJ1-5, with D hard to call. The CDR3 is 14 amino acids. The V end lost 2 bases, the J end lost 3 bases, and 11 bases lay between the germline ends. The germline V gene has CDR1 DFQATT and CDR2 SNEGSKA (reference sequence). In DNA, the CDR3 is TGCAGTGCTAGATTTGTAGATATCAATCAGCCCCAGCATTTT. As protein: CSARFVDINQPQHF.